This TCR beta chain is from a study of cytomegalovirus exposure and HLA in healthy donors. Study summary: The same platform as the approximately 640 first-cohort repertoires was used for the 130 or so validation repertoires, a later analysis reported. Regarding the study as a whole: Rare TCR sequences dominated, though some public TCRs recurred in many donors. It was 160 or so TCR beta chains that were listed as cytomegalovirus-associated.

It was the 120-subject validation cohort, separate from the approximately 690-subject first cohort, to which the donors belonged. Here immunoSEQ multiplex PCR was the method, and the copy in TCRdb shows in-frame clones only, minus some. The repertoire includes about 170,000 clones, about 88% of them detected once, and approximately 2% sits in the top ten. Details on this clone: The antigen is not known.

Material: PBMCs. This TCR was sampled from a young woman in good health and CMV-seronegative.

CDR3 loop: CASSYSGTVDYGYTF. The CDR3 DNA reads TGTGCCAGCAGTTACTCGGGGACAGTAGACTATGGCTACACCTTC. The rearrangement joins TRBV6-6 to TRBJ1-2, with 7 bases lining up with TRBD1. The germline CDR1 and CDR2 sequences are MNHNY and SVGAGI (reference sequence). With V trimmed by 0 bases and J by 3 bases, 4 bases remained unmatched. The CDR3 consists of 15 residues.